One and the same sample provided the 4 T cell receptor beta chains below, sequenced in a study of regulatory T cells in long-lasting Graves disease. CDR3 regions were amplified by Arm-PCR using iRepertoire HTBI primers to build TCR beta libraries. TCRdb recomputed calls from the multiplex PCR reads with MiXCR, one row per CDR3 protein. The data hold about 240,000 distinct CDR3 sequences, with around 20% observed a single time. The sample's time point: newly diagnosed GD, antithyroid drugs for less than 3 months. The TCR library was made from RNA extracted from PBMCs. The sample consisted of peripheral blood mononuclear cells (PBMCs), taken at new diagnosis, from a patient treated with antithyroid drugs. These receptors were obtained from a female donor with Graves disease.

This clonotype was counted at least ten times. The gene calls are TRBV7-8 and TRBJ2-1; D remains ambiguous. This CDR3 has 14 residues. V shed 4 bases and J shed 5 bases, with 12 bases lying between them. The germline V gene encodes CDR1 SGHVS and CDR2 FQNEAQ. The CDR3 nucleotides are TGTGCCAGCAGCTCACGGACCTATAACAATGAGCAGTTCTTC. Its translation is CASSSRTYNNEQFF.

V is TRBV10-1 and J is TRBJ2-1; D perhaps matches TRBD1 (5 bases). This CDR3 contains 12 residues. The V and J ends lost 6 bases and 6 bases respectively, with 9 bases between them. Germline V gives CDR1 WNHNN, CDR2 SYGVQD (reference sequence). CDR3 nucleotide sequence: TGCGCCAGCAGGGGCCAGGGCAATGAGCAGTTCTTC. Protein sequence: CASRGQGNEQFF.

This chain joins TRBV19 and TRBJ2-1, with D possibly called TRBD1 or TRBD2 (5 bases each). This CDR3 is 15 amino acids long. V dropped 6 bases and J dropped 6 bases, with 18 bases sitting between them. From germline, CDR1 is LNHDA and CDR2 SQIVND (reference sequence). CDR3 sequence (DNA): TGTGCCAGTAGGGGATTTGGGAGACAGATCAATGAGCAGTTCTTC. This sequence encodes CASRGFGRQINEQFF. Drawing the rest from reference TRBV19 and TRBJ2-1, the complete variable domain is DGGITQSPKYLFRKEGQNVTLSCEQNLNHDAMYWYRQDPGQGLRLIYYSQIVNDFQKGDIAEGYSVSREKKESFPLTVTSAQKNPTAFYLCASRGFGRQINEQFFGPGTRLTVL.

The sample holds a few counts of this clonotype. The chain has TRBV4-3 and TRBJ2-3, with 10 bases fitting TRBD1. CDR1 is LGHNA and CDR2 is YSLEER in the germline V gene. After removal of 2 bases from V and 1 base from J, the junction contained 9 bases not matched to a gene. This CDR3 has 18 amino acids. The CDR3 nucleotides are TGCGCCAGCAGCCAACTCTATACCGGGACAGGGGGCACAGATACGCAGTATTTT. It codes for CASSQLYTGTGGTDTQYF.